The 22 T cell receptor beta chains below were found in one sample sequenced in a study of T cell responses to AZD1222 COVID-19 vaccine. Libraries were prepared by immunoSEQ multiplex PCR; TCRdb keeps only in-frame clonotypes and omits some of them. The sample records about 120,000 clones, roughly 90% being singletons. Sequences were derived from peripheral blood, sampled on day 0 of AZD1222 vaccination. These receptors originate from an adult in good health.

Notes on this clone: Other DNA variants within this sample encode the same CDR3. The V call is TRBV7-9, the J call TRBJ2-1; possible D gene TRBD2, 5 bases. The germline V gene encodes CDR1 SEHNR and CDR2 FQNEAQ (reference sequence). The CDR3 sequence is 15 residues long. V dropped 2 bases and J dropped 0 bases, with 8 bases sitting between them. The CDR3 here is CASSLRGSSYNEQFF. The CDR3 bases are TGTGCCAGCAGCTTACGGGGAAGCTCCTACAATGAGCAGTTCTTC.

This chain connects TRBV4-2 to TRBJ2-2; D call uncertain. The CDR3 has 16 residues. Trimming stripped 3 bases from V and 1 base from J, with 12 bases between. From germline, CDR1 is LGHNA and CDR2 YNFKEQ. The CDR3, as DNA: TGTGCCAGCAGCCAGGGCAACGGGCTGAACACCGGGGAGCTGTTTTTT. Protein sequence: CASSQGNGLNTGELFF.

J is TRBJ2-5 and V is TRBV10-3; D call uncertain. Germline loops: CDR1 ENHRY, CDR2 SYGVKD. The CDR3 runs 13 residues. The ends were cut back, 0 bases at V and 0 bases at J, with 2 bases in the middle. CDR3 sequence: CAISESYQETQYF. The CDR3 DNA follows: TGTGCCATCAGTGAGTCGTACCAAGAGACCCAGTACTTC.

The chain employs TRBV3-1 (or the pseudogene TRBV3-2) and TRBJ2-1; 9 bases fit TRBD2. Germline V lookup: CDR1 LGHDT, CDR2 YNNKEL (reference sequence). The CDR3 spans 16 residues. V dropped 4 bases and J dropped 4; count of bases not matched to a gene: 8. This chain's CDR3 is CASSPLLAGKYNEQFF. In nucleotides, the CDR3 is TGTGCCAGCAGCCCCCTCCTAGCGGGAAAGTACAATGAGCAGTTCTTC.

The rearrangement uses TRBV2 and TRBJ2-1; 7 bases match TRBD2. The germline gives CDR1 SNHLY, CDR2 FYNNEI. The CDR3 consists of 13 residues. Trimming at V came to 3 bases and at J to 6 bases, leaving 2 bases not matched to a gene. For the CDR3, the DNA is TGTGCCAGCAGTGAGAGACTAGCCAATGAGCAGTTCTTC. Its translation is CASSERLANEQFF.

The gene calls are TRBV27 and TRBJ2-2; D might be TRBD1 (5 bases). V was cut by 9 bases and J by 1 base, with 15 bases left in between. CDR1 is MNHEY, CDR2 SMNVEV, per germline (reference sequence). The CDR3 runs to 15 residues. This CDR3 is CASGAAGMNTGELFF. DNA of the CDR3: TGTGCCAGTGGGGCGGCAGGGATGAACACCGGGGAGCTGTTTTTT.

This rearrangement joins TRBV11-2 to TRBJ2-7; possibly TRBD2 for D (7 bases). Germline CDR1 SGHAT, CDR2 FQNNGV. Trimming removed 5 bases at V and 2 bases at J, with 19 bases between. The CDR3 totals 16 residues. DNA of the CDR3: TGTGCCAGCAGCCACCGGGGAGGGGGGAACCCCTACGAGCAGTACTTC. This encodes CASSHRGGGNPYEQYF.

V and J are TRBV3-1 (or the pseudogene TRBV3-2) and TRBJ1-2; a possible D gene is TRBD1 (5 bases). The CDR3 sequence is 13 residues long. The germline V gene has CDR1 LGHDT and CDR2 YNNKEL (reference sequence). The V gene lost 2 bases and the J gene lost 8 bases, with 12 bases spanning the gap. The CDR3 region has the DNA TGTGCCAGCAGCCAACAGGGAACTATGGGCTACACCTTC. Residues: CASSQQGTMGYTF.

This chain uses TRBV2 with TRBJ1-6; TRBD1 might be the D (6 bases). The ends were cut back, 4 bases at V and 6 bases at J, with 13 bases in the middle. The V gene's germline CDR1 is SNHLY and CDR2 FYNNEI. The CDR3 contains 15 residues. CDR3 amino acids: CASSGTVRSNSPLHF. The CDR3 DNA reads TGTGCCAGCAGTGGGACAGTCCGAAGTAATTCACCCCTCCACTTT.

This chain uses TRBV24-1 with TRBJ1-5; maybe TRBD1 (5 bases). In germline, CDR1 is KGHDR, CDR2 SFDVKD. V gave up 5 bases and J gave up 3 bases, with 10 bases separating them. The CDR3 length is 14 residues. In nucleotides, the CDR3 is TGTGCCACCAGTGGGGGGGGATCCAATCAGCCCCAGCATTTT. It encodes CATSGGGSNQPQHF.

The rearrangement joins TRBV18 to TRBJ2-1, with TRBD1 matching over 7 bases. Germline values: CDR1 KGHSH, CDR2 LQKENI. The CDR3 spans 16 residues. The V segment lost 2 bases and the J segment 5 bases; nucleotides outside the gene matches: 9. CDR3 amino acids: CASSPGFGTVNNEQFF. The CDR3 bases are TGTGCCAGCTCACCAGGCTTCGGGACAGTAAACAATGAGCAGTTCTTC.

The chain carries TRBV3-1 (or the pseudogene TRBV3-2) and TRBJ1-3; TRBD1 matches 7 bases. The CDR3 runs 16 residues. Germline-derived CDR1 and CDR2 are LGHDT and YNNKEL (reference sequence). Trimming cost V 6 bases and J 0 bases; bases outside gene matches: 8. CDR3 region: CASRRAGQSSGNTIYF. CDR3 nucleotides: TGTGCCAGCAGACGAGCGGGACAGAGCTCTGGAAACACCATATATTTT.

This clone was seen once. The chain combines TRBV6-5 with TRBJ1-1, with no clear D. CDR1 MNHEY and CDR2 SVGAGI come from the germline V gene. This CDR3 comprises 12 residues. With 6 bases removed from V and 3 bases from J, the gap between germline ends came to 8 bases. CDR3 sequence: CASRGPYTEAFF. The CDR3 DNA follows: TGTGCCAGCAGAGGACCTTACACTGAAGCTTTCTTT.

The chain has TRBV18 and TRBJ2-5; 13 bases line up with TRBD2. The V gene end was trimmed by 3 bases and the J gene end by 3 bases; junction bases not matched to a gene: 7. The CDR3 spans 17 residues. Germline lookup yields CDR1 KGHSH and CDR2 LQKENI. In nucleotides, the CDR3 is TGTGCCAGCTCACCCGCCCGGGGGACTAGCGGGAAAGAGACCCAGTACTTC. As protein: CASSPARGTSGKETQYF.

This clone was recorded only once. V is TRBV5-5 and J is TRBJ1-1; maybe TRBD1 (5 bases). Germline assignment: CDR1 SGHKS and CDR2 YYEKEE (reference sequence). With 2 bases removed from V and 3 bases from J, the gap between germline ends came to 17 bases. This CDR3 contains 16 residues. The CDR3 nucleotides read TGTGCCAGCAGCTTTCAGGGCCGAAGCGGCTACACTGAAGCTTTCTTT. Its protein is CASSFQGRSGYTEAFF.

The chain couples TRBV6-6 to TRBJ2-3, with 12 bases fitting TRBD2. The trim removed 5 bases at V and 5 bases at J, leaving 11 bases unmatched. CDR1 is MNHNY and CDR2 is SVGAGI in the germline V gene (reference sequence). The CDR3 contains 17 residues. The CDR3 loop reads CASSPKRLAGAKDTQYF. CDR3 DNA: TGTGCCAGCAGTCCCAAGCGACTAGCGGGAGCGAAAGATACGCAGTATTTT.

This rearrangement joins TRBV6-5 to TRBJ2-3, with D unresolved. Germline CDR1 MNHEY, CDR2 SVGAGI. Trimming took 5 bases from V and 0 from J, leaving 12 bases between them. This CDR3 is built from 15 residues. CDR3 amino acids: CASSLRLSSTDTQYF. DNA for the CDR3: TGTGCCAGCAGTCTACGACTCTCTAGCACAGATACGCAGTATTTT.

V and J are TRBV30 and TRBJ1-4; 7 nucleotides align to TRBD1. J gave up 3 bases and V 5 bases, and 6 bases lay outside the gene matches. The CDR3 sequence is 14 residues long. The germline gives CDR1 GTSNPN, CDR2 SVGIG (reference sequence). CDR3 DNA sequence: TGTGCCTGGGGATTGGGACAGCCTAATGAAAAACTGTTTTTT. This codes for CAWGLGQPNEKLFF.

The gene calls are TRBV5-8 and TRBJ2-2, with 8 bases matching TRBD1. The CDR3 is 14 amino acids. CDR1 SGHTS and CDR2 YDEGEE come from the germline V gene. With V trimmed by 7 bases and J by 1 base, 3 bases remained unmatched. CDR3 sequence (DNA): TGTGCCAGCCGTGGACAGGGGAACACCGGGGAGCTGTTTTTT. Amino acids: CASRGQGNTGELFF. Full variable domain (outside the CDR3, taken from reference TRBV5-8 and TRBJ2-2): EAGVTQSPTHLIKTRGQQATLRCSPISGHTSVYWYQQALGLGLQFLLWYDEGEERNRGNFPPRFSGRQFPNYSSELNVNALELEDSALYLCASRGQGNTGELFFGEGSRLTVL.

The rearrangement links TRBV5-6 to TRBJ1-5; D ambiguous. The CDR3 is 11 amino acids. The V and J ends lost 1 base and 6 bases respectively, with 2 bases between them. Per germline, CDR1 SGHDT and CDR2 YYEEEE. As DNA, the CDR3 is TGTGCCAGCAGCTTGAGTCAGCCCCAGCATTTT. As protein: CASSLSQPQHF.

This chain uses TRBV27 with TRBJ2-2, with 10 bases that match TRBD2. Germline-derived CDR1 and CDR2 are MNHEY and SMNVEV (reference sequence). The CDR3 contains 16 residues. Germline trimming cut 2 bases from V and 6 bases from J; bases unmatched to any gene: 6. The CDR3 spells CASSLRTAGGSGELFF. In DNA form, the CDR3 reads TGTGCCAGCAGTTTAAGGACAGCGGGAGGGTCCGGGGAGCTGTTTTTT.

The chain links TRBV6-5 to TRBJ1-4; TRBD1 matches 7 bases. CDR3 length: 14 residues. Germline lookup yields CDR1 MNHEY and CDR2 SVGAGI. Germline trimming cut 2 bases from V and 5 bases from J; bases unmatched to any gene: 2. CDR3 protein: CASSYGTVNEKLFF. The CDR3 DNA sequence: TGTGCCAGCAGTTACGGGACAGTGAATGAAAAACTGTTTTTT.